This T cell receptor (beta chain) was sequenced during a study of vaccination and CD4 T cells after COVID-19. Across the study: Post-COVID samples had a sampling time that fell a median around 93 days after diagnosis (range 35 to 161). Cells were stimulated with overlapping spike peptide pools from SARS-CoV-2, HCoV-NL63, HCoV-OC43 and HCoV-229E. Control cultures received a CEFX pool, an HIV-1 Nef pool, or no peptide. Overall study findings and caveats: The cohort comprised relatively few convalescent patients, and no early post-infection timepoints were analyzed.

Remarks on this clonotype: Its antigen remains unidentified.

Per germline, CDR1 DFQATT and CDR2 SNEGSKA (reference sequence). The ends lost 6 bases at V and 5 bases at J; junction bases unmatched: 9. The CDR3 contains 14 residues. Sequenced with the Oncomine TCR Beta short-read assay was DNA taken from cultured CD4+ T cells. TCRdb used MiXCR to reprocess the PCR reads, holding one entry per CDR3 protein. Among under 20,000 distinct CDR3 sequences listed, approximately 44% were seen once. The treatment here: approximately 10-day PBMC culture with coronavirus spike peptide pools or control peptides (ViraFEST assay). This sequence originates from a human donor who had recovered from COVID-19. Sequenced here: CD4+ T cells from blood, cultured in vitro, sampled after SARS-CoV-2 vaccination. V gene TRBV20-1 combines with J gene TRBJ2-1, with 8 bases matching TRBD1. For the CDR3, the DNA is TGCAGTGCCAAAGGGGACAGGCCCCACAATGAGCAGTTCTTC. This codes for CSAKGDRPHNEQFF.